The 23 T cell receptor beta chains reported below all come from one sample, sequenced in a study of blood T cells in healthy people across ages. Sample-barcoded 5' priming and a J-beta primer mix drove a second PCR of 7 to 11 cycles. TCRdb reprocessed the 5' RACE reads with MiXCR, giving one entry per CDR3 protein. The sample holds about 290,000 distinct CDR3 sequences; roughly a quarter are singletons and the top ten take roughly 28%. The specimen was blood. Receptors originate from a woman in her 70s in good health.

J is TRBJ1-3 and V is TRBV10-3; D gene unclear. The germline V gene encodes CDR1 ENHRY and CDR2 SYGVKD. The CDR3 length is 14 residues. Trimming cost V 2 bases and J 8 bases, with 13 bases left between them. DNA for the CDR3: TGTGCCATCAGTGAGCCTGACCGTCGGGACACCATATATTTT. Translated: CAISEPDRRDTIYF.

This clonotype came up a few times. This chain uses TRBV29-1 with TRBJ1-2; TRBD1 agrees at 12 bases. CDR1 and CDR2 from the germline V gene are SQVTM and ANQGSEA. Losses at the gene ends were 6 bases for V and 7 bases for J; bases not matched to a gene: 6. This CDR3 is built from 13 residues. The CDR3 reads CSVRDRGQVGYTF. CDR3 DNA sequence: TGCAGCGTAAGGGACAGGGGGCAAGTTGGCTACACCTTC.

Concerning this clonotype: One end of the junction is discordant with germline, which a read error may explain. The V and J genes are TRBV3-1 and TRBJ2-5, with D perhaps given as TRBD1 or TRBD2 (5 bases each). Looked up from germline, CDR1 is LGHDT and CDR2 is YNNKEL (reference sequence). The CDR3 consists of 12 residues. CDR3 in amino acids: CASSQISGTLNF. The CDR3 DNA sequence: TGTGCCAGCAGCCAGATTTCCGGGACCCTTAACTTC.

V gene TRBV5-6 combines with J gene TRBJ2-7; D ambiguous. The CDR3 is made up of 14 amino acids. V was clipped by 0 bases and J by 0 bases, with 7 bases between them. The V gene's germline CDR1 is SGHDT and CDR2 YYEEEE. CDR3 sequence: CASSLGITSYEQYF. The CDR3 DNA reads TGTGCCAGCAGCTTGGGAATAACCTCCTACGAGCAGTACTTC.

The chain is built from TRBV25-1 and TRBJ2-5; D possibly uses TRBD1 or TRBD2 (5 bases each). The CDR3 has 15 amino acids. V was clipped by 0 bases and J by 4 bases, with 12 bases between them. CDR1 and CDR2 from the germline V gene are MGHDK and SYGVNS. The CDR3 loop is CASSEYSGLGETQYF. The CDR3 DNA is TGTGCCAGCAGTGAATACTCGGGGCTGGGAGAGACCCAGTACTTC.

A few counts support this clonotype. The J gene is TRBJ2-3, the V gene TRBV10-3; 8 bases map to TRBD2. This CDR3 is 14 amino acids long. Per germline, CDR1 ENHRY and CDR2 SYGVKD. V dropped 6 bases and J dropped 2; count of bases not matched to a gene: 4. CDR3 protein: CAISQGLDTDTQYF. The CDR3 bases are TGTGCCATCAGCCAGGGACTAGACACAGATACGCAGTATTTT.

The chain carries TRBV20-1 and TRBJ2-3, with D unresolved. In germline, CDR1 is DFQATT, CDR2 SNEGSKA (reference sequence). CDR3 length: 14 residues. With 5 bases removed from V and 6 bases from J, the gap between germline ends came to 18 bases. The CDR3 is CSAALRRGQDTQYF. For the CDR3, the DNA is TGCAGTGCTGCACTCCGGCGCGGTCAGGATACGCAGTATTTT.

With regard to this clonotype: This may come from a read error, since a much larger clone is one base off. J is TRBJ2-7 and V is TRBV5-8, with D possibly matching TRBD1 (6 bases). V gave up 6 bases and J gave up 0 bases, with 25 bases separating them. The germline V gene encodes CDR1 SGHTS and CDR2 YDEGEE. This CDR3 comprises 18 residues. The CDR3, as DNA: TGTGCCAGCAACCCCGGGACAAGGTCCCTGCAATACTCCTACGAGCAGTACTTC. This encodes CASNPGTRSLQYSYEQYF.

The chain combines TRBV6-5 with TRBJ1-5, with 7 bases matching TRBD1. The germline V gene encodes CDR1 MNHEY and CDR2 SVGAGI. This CDR3 is built from 15 residues. V lost 6 bases and J lost 2; bases outside the gene matches: 7. The CDR3 loop reads CASSLTGAGNQPQHF. In DNA, the CDR3 is TGTGCCAGCAGCCTTACAGGGGCGGGCAATCAGCCCCAGCATTTT.

This clonotype has just a few counts. The J gene is TRBJ1-2, the V gene TRBV5-4, with 7 nucleotides matching TRBD1. The germline V gene encodes CDR1 SGHNT and CDR2 YYREEE (reference sequence). This CDR3 has 16 amino acids. J was trimmed by 4 bases and V by 4 bases; bases with no gene match: 13. The CDR3 protein is CASSPTLDRFSYGYTF. Here the CDR3 DNA reads TGTGCCAGCAGCCCCACTCTGGACAGGTTTAGCTATGGCTACACCTTC.

The V and J genes are TRBV20-1 and TRBJ1-1; D might be TRBD1 (5 bases). Trimming took off 0 bases at V and 5 bases at J, with 16 bases between the two ends. In germline, CDR1 is DFQATT, CDR2 SNEGSKA (reference sequence). The CDR3 is made up of 15 amino acids. CDR3 DNA sequence: TGCAGTGCTAGAGAGGCAGGGAGAGTGGTGACTGAAGCTTTCTTT. This encodes CSAREAGRVVTEAFF.

This clonotype was counted between two and nine times. The V gene is TRBV5-1, the J gene TRBJ2-1, with 12 bases identical to TRBD2. Germline V CDR1 and CDR2: SGHRS, YFSETQ. The CDR3 loop spans 16 amino acids. J gave up 7 bases and V 4 bases, and 9 bases lay outside the gene matches. DNA for the CDR3: TGCGCCAGCAGCCTCCCGACTAGCGGGAGTAAGAATGAGCAGTTCTTC. Translating gives CASSLPTSGSKNEQFF.

The chain is built from TRBV4-1 and TRBJ1-6; TRBD1 is a possible D gene (5 bases). Germline-derived CDR1 and CDR2 are MGHRA and YSYEKL. This CDR3 spans 16 amino acids. V was clipped by 1 base and J by 13 bases, with 20 bases between them. The CDR3: CASSQVPGNPGAPLHF. DNA for the CDR3: TGCGCCAGCAGCCAAGTCCCAGGGAACCCCGGGGCCCCCCTCCACTTT.

A few counts support this clonotype. The rearrangement joins TRBV7-6 to TRBJ2-7; D is tentatively TRBD1 or TRBD2 (5 bases each). The germline V gene encodes CDR1 SGHVS and CDR2 FNYEAQ. V dropped 1 base and J dropped 2 bases, with 12 bases sitting between them. The CDR3 runs to 15 residues. The CDR3 DNA is TGTGCCAGCAGCTTAGAGGCAGGGAGCACCTACGAGCAGTACTTC. It specifies CASSLEAGSTYEQYF.

This chain uses TRBV29-1 with TRBJ1-2; a weak D match, TRBD1 (6 bases). CDR1 is SQVTM, CDR2 ANQGSEA, per germline. The CDR3 totals 11 residues. The V and J ends lost 5 bases and 6 bases respectively, with 10 bases between them. The CDR3 spells CSVQGIDGYTF. In nucleotides, the CDR3 is TGCAGCGTTCAGGGGATTGATGGCTACACCTTC.

The rearrangement uses TRBV4-2 and TRBJ2-5; 10 bases map to TRBD2. The J call is in doubt because the DNA end fits TRBJ2-7 better. In germline, CDR1 is LGHNA, CDR2 YNFKEQ. This CDR3 spans 16 amino acids. CDR3 in amino acids: CASSQGRTSGSYEQYF. Here the CDR3 DNA reads TGTGCCAGCAGCCAAGGGAGGACTAGCGGTTCCTACGAGCAGTACTTC.

The chain has TRBV28 and TRBJ1-4; D uncertain. This CDR3 region has 15 residues. Germline V lookup: CDR1 MDHEN, CDR2 SYDVKM. V gave up 6 bases and J gave up 8 bases, with 19 bases separating them. The CDR3 coding sequence is TGTGCCAGCAGCCCCCATAGCCGGGCCGGGGAAAAACTGTTTTTT. Protein: CASSPHSRAGEKLFF.

This clonotype was found a few times. The V and J genes are TRBV5-1 and TRBJ2-5, with 9 bases that match TRBD1. The germline CDR1 and CDR2 sequences are SGHRS and YFSETQ. This CDR3 is built from 15 residues. V was pared by 4 bases and J by 4 bases, with 8 bases of the junction left unmatched. Here the CDR3 reads CASSADGQGRETQYF. The CDR3 bases are TGCGCCAGCAGCGCAGATGGACAGGGGCGAGAGACCCAGTACTTC.

This clonotype was detected only a few times. The rearrangement joins TRBV25-1 to TRBJ2-5; D is tentatively TRBD1 or TRBD2 (5 bases each). Per germline, CDR1 MGHDK and CDR2 SYGVNS. Trimming stripped 1 base from V and 4 bases from J, with 10 bases between. The CDR3 has 14 residues. CDR3 DNA sequence: TGTGCCAGCAGTGAATCGAAAGGGACAGAGACCCAGTACTTC. Amino acid sequence: CASSESKGTETQYF.

This sequence joins TRBV29-1 and TRBJ1-1; a weak D match, TRBD1 (6 bases). Trimming took 4 bases from V and 4 from J, leaving 19 bases between them. The CDR3 extends over 15 amino acids. From germline, CDR1 is SQVTM and CDR2 ANQGSEA. The CDR3 coding sequence is TGCAGCGTTGGAGGGGGGGACGGGAAGAGCACTGAAGCTTTCTTT. Its protein is CSVGGGDGKSTEAFF.

This clonotype was counted between two and nine times. The chain combines TRBV28 with TRBJ2-1; tentatively, D is TRBD2 (5 bases). The CDR3 totals 13 residues. Trimming took off 8 bases at V and 5 bases at J, with 13 bases between the two ends. Germline CDR1 and CDR2: MDHEN and SYDVKM. The chain's CDR3 is CASLEAVNNEQFF. As DNA, the CDR3 is TGTGCCAGCCTTGAAGCGGTGAACAATGAGCAGTTCTTC. Variable domain in full (rest from reference TRBV28 and TRBJ2-1): DVKVTQSSRYLVKRTGEKVFLECVQDMDHENMFWYRQDPGLGLRLIYFSYDVKMKEKGDIPEGYSVSREKKERFSLILESASTNQTSMYLCASLEAVNNEQFFGPGTRLTVL.

The V gene is TRBV7-2, the J gene TRBJ1-2, with D possibly TRBD1 on 5 matching bases. V dropped 4 bases and J dropped 8 bases, with 17 bases sitting between them. Per the germline V gene, CDR1 is SGHTA and CDR2 is FQGNSA. This CDR3 has 14 residues. The CDR3 DNA is TGTGCCAGCAGCTCCGAGGGGATCTATCAAGGCTACACCTTC. This sequence encodes CASSSEGIYQGYTF.

On this clonotype: The junction departs from the called germline gene at one end, perhaps through a read error. This sequence joins TRBV7-2 and TRBJ2-5; the match to TRBD1 covers 10 bases. CDR1 and CDR2 (germline): SGHTA, FQGNSA. This CDR3 has 13 residues. The CDR3 DNA reads TGTGCCAGCAGCTTAGGTGGGACAGGGGACAGGTTCTTC. Encoded protein: CASSLGGTGDRFF.